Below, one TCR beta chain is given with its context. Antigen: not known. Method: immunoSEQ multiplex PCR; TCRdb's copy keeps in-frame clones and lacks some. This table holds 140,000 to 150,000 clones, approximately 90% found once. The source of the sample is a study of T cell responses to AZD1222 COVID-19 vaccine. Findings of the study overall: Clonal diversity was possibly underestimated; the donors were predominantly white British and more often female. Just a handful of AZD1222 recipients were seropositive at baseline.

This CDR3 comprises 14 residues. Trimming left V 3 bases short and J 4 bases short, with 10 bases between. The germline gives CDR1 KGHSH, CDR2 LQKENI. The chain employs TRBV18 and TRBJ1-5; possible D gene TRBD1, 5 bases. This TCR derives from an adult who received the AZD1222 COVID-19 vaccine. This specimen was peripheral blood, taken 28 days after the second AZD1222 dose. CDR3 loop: CASSPGALNQPQHF. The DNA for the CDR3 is TGTGCCAGCTCACCCGGGGCTTTGAATCAGCCCCAGCATTTT.